These T cell receptor beta chains were read from a single sample in a study of blood T cell repertoires in COVID-19. Measured with immunoSEQ multiplex PCR; TCRdb has only the in-frame clones, and not every one. The sample has fewer than 250,000 clones, 65% to 85% seen once; the top ten hold under 4%. Specimen: PBMCs or T cells enriched from blood (not recorded which). The source of these receptors is a woman in her twenties or thirties who had recovered from COVID-19. CDR3s include the opening cysteine and the closing phenylalanine or tryptophan. A D gene is named only where the DNA matches it firmly. Size is stated for part of the rows, as once, few or many counts, or as a class when the clone is expanded.

clone_size d_call j_call v_call cdr3_nt cdr3_aa
NA NA TRBJ1-5 TRBV30 TGTGCCTGGAGTGGGACTCGAAGCAATCAGCCCCAGCATTTT CAWSGTRSNQPQHF
NA NA TRBJ2-2 TRBV19 TGTGCCAGTAGCTCCCTGGACTTCCCGAACACCGGGGAGCTGTTTTTT CASSSLDFPNTGELFF
NA NA TRBJ2-3 TRBV7-9 TGTGCCAGCAGCTTAGTGGCGGGAAAGGGAACAGATACGCAGTATTTT CASSLVAGKGTDTQYF
NA TRBD1 TRBJ1-5 TRBV28 TGTGCCAGCAAGTCGACAGGGAGATATCAGCCCCAGCATTTT CASKSTGRYQPQHF
NA NA TRBJ1-3 TRBV29-1 TGCAGCGTTGCTGGCTTTGACTCTGGAAACACCATATATTTT CSVAGFDSGNTIYF
NA NA TRBJ2-2 TRBV29-1 TGCAGCGTTGCTCGGGAAGGGATCACCGGGGAGCTGTTTTTT CSVAREGITGELFF
NA TRBD1 TRBJ1-1 TRBV5-1 TGCGCCAGCAGATTCACGACAGGGGGCGAAGGCACTGAAGCTTTCTTT CASRFTTGGEGTEAFF
NA TRBD1 TRBJ1-5 TRBV7-2 TGTGCCAGCAGCCAACAGGGGACAGAGAATCAGCCCCAGCATTTT CASSQQGTENQPQHF
NA NA TRBJ2-5 TRBV2 TGTGCCAGCACCCCTACCCCGAGGGTCCAAGAGACCCAGTACTTC CASTPTPRVQETQYF
NA TRBD2 TRBJ2-5 TRBV5-5 TGTGCCAGCAATTCGGGACTAGCGATATTGGAGACCCAGTACTTC CASNSGLAILETQYF
NA NA TRBJ1-5 TRBV5-8 TGTGCCAGCAGCCAGGATGGCAGCAATCAGCCCCAGCATTTT CASSQDGSNQPQHF
NA TRBD2 TRBJ2-1 TRBV19 TGTGCCACCAAACGGGGGGGCCCTTCCCGCTACAATGAGCAGTTCTTC CATKRGGPSRYNEQFF
NA NA TRBJ2-5 TRBV5-1 TGCGCCAGCAGCTTGGCCTTCCAAGAGACCCAGTACTTC CASSLAFQETQYF
NA TRBD2 TRBJ2-2 TRBV7-2 TGTGCCAGCAGCTTCCAGCGGGGGAAGGGCGGGGAGCTGTTTTTT CASSFQRGKGGELFF
NA TRBD2 TRBJ2-7 TRBV6-1 TGTGCCAGCAGTGAAGCCGGGGGGGCGTTCTCCTACGAGCAGTACTTC CASSEAGGAFSYEQYF
NA TRBD2 TRBJ2-1 TRBV7-8 TGTGCCAGCAGTCGGACTAGCGGGAGTATATTTAGCTCCTACAATGAGCAGTTCTTC CASSRTSGSIFSSYNEQFF
once NA TRBJ2-3 TRBV18 TGTGCCAGCTCACCTCAATTTTTAGATACGCAGTATTTT CASSPQFLDTQYF
NA NA TRBJ2-2 TRBV27 TGTGCCAGCAGTCCCTCGACTTATGCCGGCACCGGGGAGCTGTTTTTT CASSPSTYAGTGELFF
NA NA TRBJ1-4 TRBV28 TGTGCCAGCAGTTTTATCGGGGGGCGGGGAGCTAATGAAAAACTGTTTTTT CASSFIGGRGANEKLFF
NA NA TRBJ1-1 TRBV6-5 TGTGCCAGCACTCGAGGGGGTTTAGGCACTGAAGCTTTCTTT CASTRGGLGTEAFF
NA NA TRBJ1-1 TRBV18 TGTGCCAGCTCACCGACAGCGCTGAACACTGAAGCTTTCTTT CASSPTALNTEAFF
once NA TRBJ1-1 TRBV7-3 TGTGCCAGCAGCTTAATGGGGCAGGGGTCTGAAGCTTTCTTT CASSLMGQGSEAFF
NA NA TRBJ1-1 TRBV6-1 TGTGCCAGCAGTGCGGACCTAAGGGGTTTGAACACTGAAGCTTTCTTT CASSADLRGLNTEAFF
NA TRBD1 TRBJ1-5 TRBV19 TGTGCCAGTAATCCGACAAACAGGGGCCAGCCCCAGCATTTT CASNPTNRGQPQHF
NA NA TRBJ1-1 TRBV7-2 TGTGCCAGCAGCACCCAACAGGGCTATGAAGCTTTCTTT CASSTQQGYEAFF
NA NA TRBJ2-7 TRBV12-3/TRBV12-4 TGTGCCAGCAGTTACGGGAGCAACTACGAGCAGTACTTC CASSYGSNYEQYF
NA TRBD1 TRBJ1-5 TRBV28 TGTGCCAGCAGTTTAACGGCACAGGGGGGGACATATAGCAATCAGCCCCAGCATTTT CASSLTAQGGTYSNQPQHF
few TRBD1 TRBJ2-5 TRBV28 TGTGCCAGCAGCAAACAGGGGGTCCAAAGGCAGACCCAGTACTTC CASSKQGVQRQTQYF
NA NA TRBJ2-1 TRBV6-5 TGTGCCAGCAATTCAGCCCGAGGGTACAATGAGCAGTTCTTC CASNSARGYNEQFF
NA NA TRBJ1-5 TRBV20-1 TGCAGTGCTAGTGGGGGGCAAAGGCAGCCCCAGCATTTT CSASGGQRQPQHF
NA NA TRBJ2-1 TRBV27 TGTGCCAGCAGTTTACGGCCGGGACTTCGTGCCTACAATGAGCAGTTCTTC CASSLRPGLRAYNEQFF
few TRBD1 TRBJ1-1 TRBV28 TGTGCCAGCAGCATCGAACACAGGGGGATGGGAACTGAAGCTTTCTTT CASSIEHRGMGTEAFF
once TRBD1 TRBJ1-1 TRBV4-2 TGTGCCAGCAGCCAAGTCAAATCAGGGGGCGGCACTGAAGCTTTCTTT CASSQVKSGGGTEAFF
NA TRBD2 TRBJ2-5 TRBV5-4 TGTGCCAGCAGAGGGACTAGCGGGACATGGGAGACCCAGTACTTC CASRGTSGTWETQYF
NA TRBD1 TRBJ2-7 TRBV28 TGTGCCAGCAGTTTACCCGGGACAGGGTTCTACGAGCAGTACTTC CASSLPGTGFYEQYF
few TRBD1 TRBJ1-6 TRBV7-2 TGTGCCAGCAGCTTAGCCCCTGGGTGGGACAGTGATTACTATAATTCACCCCTCCACTTT CASSLAPGWDSDYYNSPLHF
NA TRBD2 TRBJ2-3 TRBV7-2 TGTGCCAGCAGCCTGGGACTAGCGGCAGATACGCAGTATTTT CASSLGLAADTQYF
NA NA TRBJ2-5 TRBV4-1 TGCGCCAGCAGCCAAGCCGGGGAGACCCAGTACTTC CASSQAGETQYF